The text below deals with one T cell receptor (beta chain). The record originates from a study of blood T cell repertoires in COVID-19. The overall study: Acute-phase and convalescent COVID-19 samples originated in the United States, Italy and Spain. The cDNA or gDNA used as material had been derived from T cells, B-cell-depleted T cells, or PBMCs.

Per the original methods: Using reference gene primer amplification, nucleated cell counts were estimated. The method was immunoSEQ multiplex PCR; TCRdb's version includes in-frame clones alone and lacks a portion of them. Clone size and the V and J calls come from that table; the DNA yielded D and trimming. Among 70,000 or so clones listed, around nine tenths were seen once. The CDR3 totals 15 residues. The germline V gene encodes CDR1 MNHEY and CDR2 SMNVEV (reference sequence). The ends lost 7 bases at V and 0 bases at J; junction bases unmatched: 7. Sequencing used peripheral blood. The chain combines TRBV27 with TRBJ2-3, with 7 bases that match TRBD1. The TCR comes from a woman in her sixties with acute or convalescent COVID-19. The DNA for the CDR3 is TGTGCCAGCAAGAGCCGGGACAGAAGCACAGATACGCAGTATTTT. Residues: CASKSRDRSTDTQYF.